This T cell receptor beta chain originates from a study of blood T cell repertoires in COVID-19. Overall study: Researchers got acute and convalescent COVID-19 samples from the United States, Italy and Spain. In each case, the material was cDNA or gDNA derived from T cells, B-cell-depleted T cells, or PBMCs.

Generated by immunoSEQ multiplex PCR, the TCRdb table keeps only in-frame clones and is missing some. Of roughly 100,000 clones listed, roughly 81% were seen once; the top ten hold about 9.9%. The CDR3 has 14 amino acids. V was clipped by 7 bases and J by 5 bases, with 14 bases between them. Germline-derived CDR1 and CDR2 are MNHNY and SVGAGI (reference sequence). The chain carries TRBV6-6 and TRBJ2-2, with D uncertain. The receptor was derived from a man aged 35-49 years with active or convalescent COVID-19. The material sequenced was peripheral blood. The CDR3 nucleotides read TGTGCCAGCATCGACGGTACAGAGACCGGGGAGCTGTTTTTT. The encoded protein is CASIDGTETGELFF.